This T cell receptor beta chain was retrieved from a study of control samples from healthy donors and cancer patients. In germline, CDR1 is SGHAT, CDR2 FQNNGV. This CDR3 region has 14 residues. Deletions cut 5 bases from V and 5 bases from J, with 15 bases between. Method: immunoSEQ multiplex PCR; TCRdb's copy keeps in-frame clones and lacks some. Of about 160,000 clones in the sample, around 90% were seen once. The sequence was collected from a man aged 25-40 years in good health. The chain carries TRBV11-2 and TRBJ1-1; tentatively, D is TRBD1 (5 bases). Material: blood. The CDR3 DNA sequence: TGTGCCAGCAGCCTTCCAATTGGGGGAACTGAAGCTTTCTTT. Protein sequence: CASSLPIGGTEAFF.